These 28 T cell receptor beta chains were sequenced from one sample in a study of blood T cell repertoires in COVID-19. Using immunoSEQ multiplex PCR, the repertoire was profiled, and TCRdb retains in-frame clones only, with some absent. The sample gives approximately 250,000 clones, around 86% of which show up once; about 5.2% is in the top ten. The sample was peripheral blood. Every receptor here comes from an older woman with COVID-19, enrolled during active disease.

V and J are TRBV18 and TRBJ1-5; 7 bases fit TRBD1. Trimming took 5 bases from V and 4 from J; bases not matched to a gene: 8. There are 15 residues in the CDR3. The germline V gene has CDR1 KGHSH and CDR2 LQKENI. The CDR3 reads CASSSTGVGNQPQHF. The CDR3 DNA follows: TGTGCCAGCTCAAGCACAGGGGTTGGGAATCAGCCCCAGCATTTT.

The chain couples TRBV6-1 to TRBJ1-5, with 12 nucleotides matching TRBD1. The CDR3 contains 19 residues. Germline trimming cut 2 bases from V and 2 bases from J; bases unmatched to any gene: 10. Germline CDR1 and CDR2: MNHNS and SASEGT. CDR3 coding DNA: TGTGCCAGCAGTGAAAAACAGGGACAGGGGGCATCAGGCAATCAGCCCCAGCATTTT. This codes for CASSEKQGQGASGNQPQHF.

J is TRBJ1-6 and V is TRBV2; D gene ambiguous. Germline loops: CDR1 SNHLY, CDR2 FYNNEI. CDR3 size: 15 residues. The V end lost 4 bases, the J end lost 10 bases, and 17 bases lay between the germline ends. Written as DNA, the CDR3 is TGTGCCAGCAGTGTCTTACCCCCGGCGGGGTCACCCCTCCACTTT. Translating gives CASSVLPPAGSPLHF. Supplemented by reference TRBV2 and TRBJ1-6, the full variable domain reads EPEVTQTPSHQVTQMGQEVILRCVPISNHLYFYWYRQILGQKVEFLVSFYNNEISEKSEIFDDQFSVERPDGSNFTLKIRSTKLEDSAMYFCASSVLPPAGSPLHFGNGTRLTVT.

Here the CDR3 reads CASSGPNRGRNTGELFF. The CDR3 region has the DNA TGTGCCAGTAGCGGGCCGAACAGGGGGCGGAACACCGGGGAGCTGTTTTTT. The chain uses TRBV19 and TRBJ2-2; TRBD1 matches 9 bases. This CDR3 spans 17 amino acids. Germline CDR1 is LNHDA and CDR2 is SQIVND (reference sequence). Trimming removed 6 bases from V and 1 base from J; junction bases left unmatched: 9.

This clone is a singleton in its sample. The chain recombines TRBV3-1 (or the pseudogene TRBV3-2) with TRBJ2-3, with D perhaps matching TRBD2 (6 bases). V was shortened by 0 bases and J by 5 bases, with 12 bases between the two germline ends. CDR3 length equals 15 residues. Germline V CDR1 and CDR2: LGHDT, YNNKEL (reference sequence). CDR3 protein: CASSQDWDLEDTQYF. The CDR3 coding sequence is TGTGCCAGCAGCCAAGATTGGGACTTGGAAGATACGCAGTATTTT.

There are a few counts of this clone. The chain joins TRBV28 to TRBJ2-1; TRBD2 matches 7 bases. The CDR3 is 13 amino acids. V dropped 6 bases and J dropped 6; count of bases not matched to a gene: 5. CDR1 MDHEN and CDR2 SYDVKM come from the germline V gene. The CDR3 reads CASRGGSPNEQFF. CDR3 bases: TGTGCCAGCAGAGGCGGGAGCCCCAATGAGCAGTTCTTC.

The J gene is TRBJ2-1, the V gene TRBV19, with 12 nucleotides matching TRBD2. The germline gives CDR1 LNHDA, CDR2 SQIVND (reference sequence). The CDR3 runs to 14 residues. After removal of 5 bases from V and 9 bases from J, the junction contained 5 bases not matched to a gene. In nucleotides, the CDR3 is TGTGCCAGTAGTGGACTAGCGGGATTTCGTGAGCAGTTCTTC. Translation gives CASSGLAGFREQFF.

The chain uses TRBV6-5 and TRBJ1-5; D ambiguous. CDR3 length: 13 amino acids. The V gene's germline CDR1 is MNHEY and CDR2 SVGAGI. With 5 bases removed from V and 6 bases from J, the gap between germline ends came to 11 bases. The CDR3: CASSIERGQPQHF. The CDR3 coding sequence is TGTGCCAGCAGTATAGAACGGGGTCAGCCCCAGCATTTT.

The genes are TRBV7-6 and TRBJ2-5, with TRBD2 identical over 14 bases. This CDR3 has 17 amino acids. After removal of 0 bases from V and 5 bases from J, the junction contained 5 bases not matched to a gene. Germline CDR1 and CDR2: SGHVS and FNYEAQ. The CDR3: CASSLAPGLAGVETQYF. The CDR3 DNA follows: TGTGCCAGCAGCTTAGCCCCGGGACTAGCGGGAGTGGAGACCCAGTACTTC.

The CDR3 coding sequence is TGTGCCAGCAGCCTCCTCAACACTAGAGATACGCAGTATTTT. Translating gives CASSLLNTRDTQYF. The rearrangement uses TRBV6-5 and TRBJ2-3, with a tentative D call TRBD2 (5 bases). The germline V gene has CDR1 MNHEY and CDR2 SVGAGI. This CDR3 is built from 14 residues. The V gene lost 6 bases and the J gene lost 5 bases, with 15 bases spanning the gap.

CDR3 residues: CASSFSGGNQPQHF. DNA for the CDR3: TGTGCCAGTAGTTTTTCCGGGGGCAATCAGCCCCAGCATTTT. V is TRBV19 and J is TRBJ1-5; D is ambiguous. Trimming removed 5 bases at V and 2 bases at J, with 10 bases between. Germline V gives CDR1 LNHDA, CDR2 SQIVND (reference sequence). There are 14 residues in the CDR3.

V gene TRBV6-5 combines with J gene TRBJ2-1; D is unresolved. Germline lookup yields CDR1 MNHEY and CDR2 SVGAGI. V gave up 2 bases and J gave up 9 bases, with 17 bases separating them. The CDR3 runs to 15 residues. The CDR3: CASSYRSSTPLEQFF. The CDR3 DNA is TGTGCCAGCAGTTACCGATCCTCTACCCCTCTTGAGCAGTTCTTC.

The V call is TRBV19, the J call TRBJ2-7; 9 nucleotides agree with TRBD1. The length of the CDR3 is 14 residues. The germline V gene has CDR1 LNHDA and CDR2 SQIVND (reference sequence). V lost 5 bases to trimming and J lost 3 bases; unmatched junction nucleotides: 5. This CDR3 reads CASSDGQGIYEQYF. CDR3 DNA sequence: TGTGCCAGTAGTGACGGACAGGGGATCTACGAGCAGTACTTC.

This clone has a single count. The chain recombines TRBV18 with TRBJ1-1; 10 positions match TRBD1. The CDR3 is 13 residues long. Germline-derived CDR1 and CDR2 are KGHSH and LQKENI. With 3 bases clipped from V and 6 bases from J, the junction kept 1 base outside the gene matches. The CDR3 DNA reads TGTGCCAGCTCACCCGGACAGGGGGCTGAAGCTTTCTTT. This gives the protein CASSPGQGAEAFF.

This clone was seen only once. J is TRBJ2-1 and V is TRBV5-1; 10 bases align to TRBD1. CDR3 size: 15 residues. Per germline, CDR1 SGHRS and CDR2 YFSETQ. V lost 4 bases and J lost 6; bases outside the gene matches: 7. The CDR3 DNA reads as TGCGCCAGCAGCATGCGGACAGGGGGAAGCAATGAGCAGTTCTTC. This translates into CASSMRTGGSNEQFF.

The chain combines TRBV6-5 with TRBJ2-7, with 12 bases lining up with TRBD2. V gave up 6 bases and J gave up 7 bases; unmatched junction bases: 7. The CDR3 is made up of 14 amino acids. The V gene's germline CDR1 is MNHEY and CDR2 SVGAGI. The CDR3 region has the DNA TGTGCCAGCAGGTCACTAGCGGGAGGAGAAGAGCAGTACTTC. Translation: CASRSLAGGEEQYF.

This chain uses TRBV7-9 with TRBJ2-5, with TRBD1 matching over 9 bases. The length of the CDR3 is 16 residues. V shed 2 bases and J 2 bases; nucleotides not matched to a gene: 6. Germline V gene lookup returns CDR1 SEHNR and CDR2 FQNEAQ (reference sequence). The CDR3 DNA is TGTGCCAGCAGCTTATACGGACAGGGGCAACAAGAGACCCAGTACTTC. This encodes CASSLYGQGQQETQYF.

The chain couples TRBV24-1 to TRBJ2-1, with 7 bases matching TRBD1. The length of the CDR3 is 14 residues. The V gene's germline CDR1 is KGHDR and CDR2 SFDVKD. The V and J ends lost 5 bases and 7 bases, in that order; junction bases with no gene match: 7. As DNA, the CDR3 is TGTGCCACCAGTGCGGGACAGCGATGGAATGAGCAGTTCTTC. This translates into CATSAGQRWNEQFF.

The chain carries TRBV27 and TRBJ1-2; the D is unclear. V was pared by 4 bases and J by 7 bases, with 13 bases between. CDR3 size: 13 residues. Germline CDR1 MNHEY, CDR2 SMNVEV (reference sequence). CDR3: CASSSTGLGGYTF. The CDR3 nucleotides read TGTGCCAGCAGTTCTACCGGACTAGGTGGCTACACCTTC.

The chain has TRBV28 and TRBJ1-2, with D hard to call. The germline CDR1 and CDR2 sequences are MDHEN and SYDVKM. V gave up 2 bases and J gave up 1 base, with 8 bases separating them. This CDR3 is 14 amino acids long. The chain's CDR3 is CASSLTAGNYGYTF. The DNA of the CDR3 is TGTGCCAGCAGTTTAACTGCAGGTAACTATGGCTACACCTTC.

V and J are TRBV19 and TRBJ1-5, with D maybe TRBD1 (5 bases). CDR3 length: 14 residues. Germline V gene data show CDR1 as LNHDA and CDR2 as SQIVND (reference sequence). With 0 bases removed from V and 6 bases from J, the gap between germline ends came to 9 bases. The CDR3 region has the DNA TGTGCCAGTAGTATAGATAGGGGAAGTCAGCCCCAGCATTTT. This translates into CASSIDRGSQPQHF.

This chain joins TRBV2 and TRBJ2-5; D perhaps matches TRBD2 (6 bases). The CDR3 is 14 amino acids. V lost 11 bases and J 2 bases, leaving 18 bases between the germline ends. Germline CDR1 SNHLY, CDR2 FYNNEI. The CDR3 nucleotides are TGTGCCGCCCCCCCCTTAAGCGGGCAAGAGACCCAGTACTTC. Translating gives CAAPPLSGQETQYF.

The V gene is TRBV9, the J gene TRBJ2-3; a possible D gene is TRBD2 (6 bases). V lost 4 bases, J lost 2 bases, and 11 bases lay in between. There are 14 residues in the CDR3. Germline loops: CDR1 SGDLS, CDR2 YYNGEE. CDR3 DNA: TGTGCCAGCAGCCCCAGGCGGGACACAGATACGCAGTATTTT. Translation gives CASSPRRDTDTQYF.

This clone has a handful of counts. This chain uses TRBV7-8 with TRBJ1-1; D perhaps matches TRBD1 (5 bases). Germline V gives CDR1 SGHVS, CDR2 FQNEAQ. Trimming took 4 bases from V and 3 from J, leaving 12 bases between them. This CDR3 comprises 14 residues. CDR3 sequence: CASSYPGGDTEAFF. DNA of the CDR3: TGTGCCAGCAGCTACCCAGGAGGGGACACTGAAGCTTTCTTT.

There are a few counts of this clone. The V call is TRBV4-1, the J call TRBJ2-1; 12 bases align to TRBD1. The CDR3 contains 15 residues. Germline lookup yields CDR1 MGHRA and CDR2 YSYEKL. V lost 3 bases, J lost 9 bases, and 6 bases stayed unmatched. This CDR3 reads CASSQGQGAHAEQFF. DNA for the CDR3: TGCGCCAGCAGCCAGGGACAGGGGGCCCATGCTGAGCAGTTCTTC.

This sequence joins TRBV6-5 and TRBJ2-1; 8 bases line up with TRBD2. Germline CDR1 and CDR2: MNHEY and SVGAGI. The J segment lost 4 bases and the V segment lost 8 bases, leaving 7 bases of the junction unmatched. The CDR3 runs 14 residues. CDR3 DNA sequence: TGTGCCAGCTATAGCGGGAAGAAATACAATGAGCAGTTCTTC. It yields the protein CASYSGKKYNEQFF.

The V gene is TRBV3-1 (or the pseudogene TRBV3-2), the J gene TRBJ1-6; 10 bases align to TRBD1. The V and J ends lost 6 bases and 9 bases, in that order; junction bases with no gene match: 5. Germline lookup yields CDR1 LGHDT and CDR2 YNNKEL (reference sequence). CDR3 size: 14 residues. The CDR3 nucleotides read TGTGCCAGCAGGCCCGGGACAGGGGCTTCACCCCTCCACTTT. Amino acids: CASRPGTGASPLHF.

The rearrangement joins TRBV19 to TRBJ1-5; D ambiguous. The CDR3 sequence is 14 residues long. CDR1 is LNHDA and CDR2 is SQIVND in the germline V gene (reference sequence). V gave up 3 bases and J gave up 0 bases, with 6 bases separating them. The CDR3 reads CASSITSSNQPQHF. The CDR3 coding sequence is TGTGCCAGTAGTATCACCAGTAGCAATCAGCCCCAGCATTTT.